This TCR beta chain was recovered during a study of blood T cell repertoires in COVID-19. Germline V gene sequence: CDR1 MNHEY, CDR2 SVGAGI. This CDR3 contains 12 residues. V shed 10 bases and J 3 bases; nucleotides not matched to a gene: 5. Data came from immunoSEQ multiplex PCR; TCRdb stores just in-frame clones and leaves some out. The sample holds about 160,000 clones, under 85% seen once. The specimen was peripheral blood. This TCR derives from a man older than 75 with COVID-19, enrolled during active disease. The rearrangement joins TRBV6-5 to TRBJ1-1, with 7 positions matching TRBD1. The CDR3 region has the DNA TGTGCCACCGGACAGGTCTACACTGAAGCTTTCTTT. Residues: CATGQVYTEAFF.